The next 3 T cell receptor beta chains were all read from a single sample in a study of identical twins listed by TCRdb under 2016. Receptor amplification or capture employed 5' RACE. Reads for this sample came from an Illumina HiSeq 2000. The raw public data were reprocessed by TCRdb itself: fastp quality trimming at Q25, MiXCR clonotype calling, in-frame beta chains only. Rows are unified per CDR3 protein, each entry keeping the most common DNA and genes. This sample is represented by about 900,000 distinct CDR3 sequences; over 9% of them were singletons. Around 1.5% of the sample is taken by the ten largest. The data also belong to a second study, concerning yellow fever vaccine responses in identical twins.

The sequenced material came from PBMCs. The receptors were gathered from a woman aged 18-30 years in good health.

In DNA form, the CDR3 reads TGTGCCAGCAGGCCTCAGCAATACAATGAGCAGTTCTTC. Amino acids: CASRPQQYNEQFF. The rearrangement links TRBV6-1 to TRBJ2-1, with no clear D. CDR3 length: 13 residues. Trimming shortened V by 6 bases and J by 4 bases, and 10 bases separated the two germline ends. CDR1 is MNHNS and CDR2 is SASEGT in the germline V gene.

The rearrangement joins TRBV2 to TRBJ1-4, with no clear D. The CDR3 runs 15 residues. Germline lookup yields CDR1 SNHLY and CDR2 FYNNEI. Deletions cut 8 bases from V and 0 bases from J, with 13 bases between. The CDR3: CASRASTSTNEKLFF. The CDR3 nucleotides read TGTGCCAGCCGGGCCTCGACATCAACTAATGAAAAACTGTTTTTT.

This clonotype was seen more than once but under ten times. This chain uses TRBV27 with TRBJ2-7; 9 positions match TRBD2. The germline CDR1 and CDR2 sequences are MNHEY and SMNVEV (reference sequence). CDR3 length equals 15 residues. V lost 6 bases to trimming and J lost 0 bases; unmatched junction nucleotides: 6. CDR3 loop: CASSRLAESSYEQYF. The CDR3 DNA sequence: TGTGCCAGCAGCCGACTAGCGGAAAGCTCCTACGAGCAGTACTTC.